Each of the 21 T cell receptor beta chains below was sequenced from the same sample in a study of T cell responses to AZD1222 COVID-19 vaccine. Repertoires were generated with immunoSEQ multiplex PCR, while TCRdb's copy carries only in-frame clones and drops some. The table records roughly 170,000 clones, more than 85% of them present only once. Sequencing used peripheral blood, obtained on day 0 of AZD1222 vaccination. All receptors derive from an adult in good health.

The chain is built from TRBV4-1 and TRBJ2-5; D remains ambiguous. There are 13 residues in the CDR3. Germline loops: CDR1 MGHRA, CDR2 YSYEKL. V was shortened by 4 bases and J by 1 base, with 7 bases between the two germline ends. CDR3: CASSRLPQETQYF. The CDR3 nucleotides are TGCGCCAGCAGCCGATTACCCCAAGAGACCCAGTACTTC.

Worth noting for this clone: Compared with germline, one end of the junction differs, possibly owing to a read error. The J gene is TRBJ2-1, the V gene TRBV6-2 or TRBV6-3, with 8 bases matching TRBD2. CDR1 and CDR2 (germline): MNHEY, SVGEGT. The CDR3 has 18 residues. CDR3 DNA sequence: TGTGCCCGCAGTCTCCTCGGGGGCGGGGGGAGCCTCTACAATGAGCAGTTCTTC. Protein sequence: CARSLLGGGGSLYNEQFF.

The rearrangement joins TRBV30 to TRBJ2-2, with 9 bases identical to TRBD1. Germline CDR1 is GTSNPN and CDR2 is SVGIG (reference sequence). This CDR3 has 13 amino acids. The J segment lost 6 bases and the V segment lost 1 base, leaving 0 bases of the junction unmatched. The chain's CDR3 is CAWSGQGAGELFF. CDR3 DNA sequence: TGTGCCTGGAGTGGACAGGGGGCCGGGGAGCTGTTTTTT.

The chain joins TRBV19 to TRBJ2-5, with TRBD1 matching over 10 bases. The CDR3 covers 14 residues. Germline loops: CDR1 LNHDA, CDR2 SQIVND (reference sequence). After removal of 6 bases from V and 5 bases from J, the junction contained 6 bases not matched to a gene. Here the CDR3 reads CASSGQGVWETQYF. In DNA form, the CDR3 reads TGTGCCAGTAGCGGACAGGGGGTGTGGGAGACCCAGTACTTC.

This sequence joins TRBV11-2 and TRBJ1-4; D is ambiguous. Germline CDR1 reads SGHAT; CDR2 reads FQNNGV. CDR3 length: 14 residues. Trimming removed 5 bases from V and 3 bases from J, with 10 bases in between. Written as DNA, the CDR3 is TGTGCCAGCAGCCCCCGGGTGGCTAATGAAAAACTGTTTTTT. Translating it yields CASSPRVANEKLFF.

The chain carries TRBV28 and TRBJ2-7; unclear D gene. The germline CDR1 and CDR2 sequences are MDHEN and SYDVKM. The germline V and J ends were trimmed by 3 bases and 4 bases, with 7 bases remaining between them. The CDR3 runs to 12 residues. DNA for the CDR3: TGTGCCAGCAGTTTTAGCAAATACGAGCAGTACTTC. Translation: CASSFSKYEQYF.

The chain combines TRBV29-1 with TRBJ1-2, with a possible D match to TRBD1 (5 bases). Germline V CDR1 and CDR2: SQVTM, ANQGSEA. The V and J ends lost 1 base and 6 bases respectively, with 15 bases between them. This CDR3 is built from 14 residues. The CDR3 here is CSVEARAGIHGYTF. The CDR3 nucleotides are TGCAGCGTTGAAGCGAGGGCAGGGATTCATGGCTACACCTTC. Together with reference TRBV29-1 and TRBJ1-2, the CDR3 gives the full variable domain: SAVISQKPSRDICQRGTSLTIQCQVDSQVTMMFWYRQQPGQSLTLIATANQGSEATYESGFVIDKFPISRPNLTFSTLTVSNMSPEDSSIYLCSVEARAGIHGYTFGSGTRLTVV.

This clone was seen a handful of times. The CDR3, as DNA: TGTGCCAGCAGTTTTCTGAACGGGAACACTGAAGCTTTCTTT. This gives the protein CASSFLNGNTEAFF. This sequence joins TRBV27 and TRBJ1-1; no definite D call. Germline-derived CDR1 and CDR2 are MNHEY and SMNVEV (reference sequence). The V end was cut by 3 bases, the J end by 1 base, with 9 bases between. The CDR3 runs 14 residues.

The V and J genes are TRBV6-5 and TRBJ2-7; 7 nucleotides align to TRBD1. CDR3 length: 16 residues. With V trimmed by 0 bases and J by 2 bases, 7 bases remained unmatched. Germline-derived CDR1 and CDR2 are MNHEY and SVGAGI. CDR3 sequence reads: CASSYSRQGLPYEQYF. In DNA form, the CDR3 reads TGTGCCAGCAGTTACTCTAGACAGGGTCTACCCTACGAGCAGTACTTC.

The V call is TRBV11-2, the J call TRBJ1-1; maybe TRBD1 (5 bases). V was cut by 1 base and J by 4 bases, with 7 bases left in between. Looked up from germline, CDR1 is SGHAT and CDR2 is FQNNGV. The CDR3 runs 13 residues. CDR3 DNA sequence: TGTGCCAGCAGCTTAGGTGGGGCCACTGAAGCTTTCTTT. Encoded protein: CASSLGGATEAFF. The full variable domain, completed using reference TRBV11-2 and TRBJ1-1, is EAGVAQSPRYKIIEKRQSVAFWCNPISGHATLYWYQQILGQGPKLLIQFQNNGVVDDSQLPKDRFSAERLKGVDSTLKIQPAKLEDSAVYLCASSLGGATEAFFGQGTRLTVV.

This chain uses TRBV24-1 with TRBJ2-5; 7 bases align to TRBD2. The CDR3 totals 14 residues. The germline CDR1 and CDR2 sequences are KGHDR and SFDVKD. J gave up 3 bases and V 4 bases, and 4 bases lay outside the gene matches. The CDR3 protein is CATSDLGGEETQYF. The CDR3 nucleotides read TGTGCCACCAGTGACCTGGGGGGGGAAGAGACCCAGTACTTC.

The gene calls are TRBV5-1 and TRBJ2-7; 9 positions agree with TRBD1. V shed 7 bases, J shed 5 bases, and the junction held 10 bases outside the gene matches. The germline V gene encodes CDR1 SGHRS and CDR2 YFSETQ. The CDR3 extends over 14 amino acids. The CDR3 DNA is TGCGCCAGCCCCTTCCGGGACAGGGACCACGAGCAGTACTTC. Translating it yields CASPFRDRDHEQYF.

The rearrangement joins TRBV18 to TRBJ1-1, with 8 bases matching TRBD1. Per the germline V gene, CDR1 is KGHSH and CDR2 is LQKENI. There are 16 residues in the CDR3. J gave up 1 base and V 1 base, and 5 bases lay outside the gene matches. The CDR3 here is CASSPRTGQENTEAFF. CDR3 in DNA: TGTGCCAGCTCACCACGGACAGGGCAGGAGAACACTGAAGCTTTCTTT.

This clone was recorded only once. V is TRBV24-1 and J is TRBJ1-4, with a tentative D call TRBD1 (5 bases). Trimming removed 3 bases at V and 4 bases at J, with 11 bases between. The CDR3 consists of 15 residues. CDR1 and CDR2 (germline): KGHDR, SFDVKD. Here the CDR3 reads CATSDPRDLNEKLFF. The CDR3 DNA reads TGTGCCACCAGTGATCCTAGGGACCTTAATGAAAAACTGTTTTTT.

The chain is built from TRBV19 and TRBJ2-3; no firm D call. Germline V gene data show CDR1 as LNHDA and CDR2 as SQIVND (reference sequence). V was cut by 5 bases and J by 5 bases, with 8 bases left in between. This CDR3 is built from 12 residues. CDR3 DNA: TGTGCCAGTAGTTATCTGGAAGATACGCAGTATTTT. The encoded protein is CASSYLEDTQYF.

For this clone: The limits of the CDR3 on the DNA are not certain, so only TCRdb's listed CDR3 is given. Here the CDR3 reads CASSSSGPPGETQYF. V is TRBV2 and J is TRBJ2-5. Ends included, the CDR3 has 15 residues. In germline, CDR1 is SNHLY, CDR2 FYNNEI.

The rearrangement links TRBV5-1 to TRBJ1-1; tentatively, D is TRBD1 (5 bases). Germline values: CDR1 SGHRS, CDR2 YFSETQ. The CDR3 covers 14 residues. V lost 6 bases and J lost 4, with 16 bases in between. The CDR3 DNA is TGCGCCAGCATCCGGGACGCGGAGGGCACTGAAGCTTTCTTT. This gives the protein CASIRDAEGTEAFF. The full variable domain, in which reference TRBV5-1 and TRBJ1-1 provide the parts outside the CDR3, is KAGVTQTPRYLIKTRGQQVTLSCSPISGHRSVSWYQQTPGQGLQFLFEYFSETQRNKGNFPGRFSGRQFSNSRSEMNVSTLELGDSALYLCASIRDAEGTEAFFGQGTRLTVV.

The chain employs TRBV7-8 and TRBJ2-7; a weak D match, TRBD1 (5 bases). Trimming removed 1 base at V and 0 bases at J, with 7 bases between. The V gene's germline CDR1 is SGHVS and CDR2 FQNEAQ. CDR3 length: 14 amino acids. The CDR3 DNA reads TGTGCCAGCAGCTTAGTTCAGGGCTCCTACGAGCAGTACTTC. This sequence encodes CASSLVQGSYEQYF. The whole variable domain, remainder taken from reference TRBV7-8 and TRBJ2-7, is GAGVSQSPRYKVAKRGQDVALRCDPISGHVSLFWYQQALGQGPEFLTYFQNEAQLDKSGLPSDRFFAERPEGSVSTLKIQRTQQEDSAVYLCASSLVQGSYEQYFGPGTRLTVT.

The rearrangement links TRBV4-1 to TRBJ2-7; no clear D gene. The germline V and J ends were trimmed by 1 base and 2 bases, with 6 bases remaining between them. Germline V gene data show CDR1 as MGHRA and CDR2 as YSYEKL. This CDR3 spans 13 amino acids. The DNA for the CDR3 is TGCGCCAGCAGCCAAGGGTTAGCCTACGAGCAGTACTTC. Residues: CASSQGLAYEQYF.

In nucleotides, the CDR3 is TGTGCCAGCCAGGGGGGGACTAGCTCCTATAATTCACCCCTCCACTTT. As protein: CASQGGTSSYNSPLHF. The rearrangement links TRBV4-2 to TRBJ1-6, with 7 bases identical to TRBD1. This CDR3 has 16 residues. Losses at the gene ends were 8 bases for V and 0 bases for J; bases not matched to a gene: 7. Germline V CDR1 and CDR2: LGHNA, YNFKEQ.

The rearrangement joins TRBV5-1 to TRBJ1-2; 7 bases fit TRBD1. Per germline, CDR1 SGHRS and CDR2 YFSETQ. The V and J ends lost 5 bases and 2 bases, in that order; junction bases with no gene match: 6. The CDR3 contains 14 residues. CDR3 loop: CASSSGQPNYGYTF. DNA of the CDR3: TGCGCCAGCAGTTCGGGACAGCCGAACTATGGCTACACCTTC.